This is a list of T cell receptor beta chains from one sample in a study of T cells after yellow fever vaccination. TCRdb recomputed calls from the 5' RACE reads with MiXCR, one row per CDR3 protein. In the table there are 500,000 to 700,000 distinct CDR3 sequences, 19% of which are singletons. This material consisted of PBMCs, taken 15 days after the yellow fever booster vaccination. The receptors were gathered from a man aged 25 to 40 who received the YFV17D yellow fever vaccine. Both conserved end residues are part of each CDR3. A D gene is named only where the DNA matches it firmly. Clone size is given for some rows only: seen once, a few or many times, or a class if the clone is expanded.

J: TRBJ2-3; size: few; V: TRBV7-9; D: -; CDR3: CASSPEGDTQYF; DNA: TGTGCCAGCAGCCCAGAGGGAGATACGCAGTATTTT
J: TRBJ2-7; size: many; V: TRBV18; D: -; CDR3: CASSPQSSYEQYF; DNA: TGTGCCAGCTCACCGCAGAGCTCCTACGAGCAGTACTTC
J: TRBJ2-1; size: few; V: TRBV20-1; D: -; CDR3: CSARRTPLWNEQFF; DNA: TGCAGTGCTAGACGCACTCCGCTTTGGAATGAGCAGTTCTTC
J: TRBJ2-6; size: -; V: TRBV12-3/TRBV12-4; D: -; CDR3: CASSEGGSLFSGANVLTF; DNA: TGTGCCAGCAGTGAAGGAGGCAGCCTTTTCTCTGGGGCCAACGTCCTGACTTTC
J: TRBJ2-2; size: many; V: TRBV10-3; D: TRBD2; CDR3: CAISEDGRGTGELFF; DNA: TGTGCCATCAGTGAGGACGGGAGGGGCACCGGGGAGCTGTTTTTT
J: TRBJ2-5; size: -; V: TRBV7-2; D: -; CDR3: CASSRLVGPGTQYF; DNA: TGTGCCAGCAGTCGACTAGTAGGTCCCGGGACCCAGTACTTC
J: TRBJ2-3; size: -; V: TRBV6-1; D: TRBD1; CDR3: CASRHRGASTDTQYF; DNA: TGTGCCAGCAGGCACAGGGGTGCGAGCACAGATACGCAGTATTTT
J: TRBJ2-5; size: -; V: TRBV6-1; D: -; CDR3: CASTQQRGEETQYF; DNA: TGTGCCAGCACCCAACAGAGGGGGGAAGAGACCCAGTACTTC
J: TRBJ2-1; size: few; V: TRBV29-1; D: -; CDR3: CSVEDLLTEKIYNEQFF; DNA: TGCAGCGTTGAAGACCTTCTAACGGAGAAAATCTACAATGAGCAGTTCTTC
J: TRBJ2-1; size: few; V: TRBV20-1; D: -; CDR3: CSAGSLATHNEQFF; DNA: TGCAGTGCCGGTTCACTAGCAACTCACAATGAGCAGTTCTTC
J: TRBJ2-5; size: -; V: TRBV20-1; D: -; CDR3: CSASPQEETQYF; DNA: TGCAGTGCTAGCCCTCAGGAAGAGACCCAGTACTTC
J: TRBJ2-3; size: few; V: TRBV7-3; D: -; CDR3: CASSLTKGMGTDTQYF; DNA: TGTGCCAGCAGCTTAACGAAGGGAATGGGGACAGATACGCAGTATTTT
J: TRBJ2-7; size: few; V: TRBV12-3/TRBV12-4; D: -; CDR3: CASMGGWSYEQYF; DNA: TGTGCCAGCATGGGCGGGTGGTCATACGAGCAGTACTTC
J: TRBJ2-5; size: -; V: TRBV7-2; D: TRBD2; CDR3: CASSLAGSGKETQYF; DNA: TGTGCCAGCAGCTTAGCGGGTAGCGGGAAAGAGACCCAGTACTTC
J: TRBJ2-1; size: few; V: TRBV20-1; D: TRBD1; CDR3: CSAGQGGHEQFF; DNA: TGCAGTGCCGGACAGGGGGGACATGAGCAGTTCTTC
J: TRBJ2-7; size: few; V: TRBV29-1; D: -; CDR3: CSVDPDGTYEQYF; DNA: TGCAGCGTTGACCCAGATGGCACCTACGAGCAGTACTTC
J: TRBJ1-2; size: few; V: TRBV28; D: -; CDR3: CASSLGWAGYTF; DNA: TGTGCCAGCAGTTTAGGATGGGCGGGCTACACCTTC
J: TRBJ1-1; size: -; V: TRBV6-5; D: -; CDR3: CASSSQVLRNTEAFF; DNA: TGTGCCAGCAGTTCACAGGTGTTAAGGAACACTGAAGCTTTCTTT
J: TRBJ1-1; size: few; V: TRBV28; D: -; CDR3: CASSSQAYTEAFF; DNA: TGTGCCAGCAGTTCCCAAGCGTACACTGAAGCTTTCTTT
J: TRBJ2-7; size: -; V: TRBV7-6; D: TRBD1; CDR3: CASSLTRGREQYF; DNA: TGTGCCAGCAGCTTAACCAGGGGGCGGGAGCAGTACTTC
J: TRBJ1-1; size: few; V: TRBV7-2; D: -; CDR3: CATSKSMNTEAFF; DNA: TGTGCCACTAGTAAGAGTATGAACACTGAAGCTTTCTTT
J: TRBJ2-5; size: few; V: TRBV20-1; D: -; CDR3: CSARDWAPLDGATETQYF; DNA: TGCAGTGCTAGAGATTGGGCCCCTCTCGACGGGGCCACAGAGACCCAGTACTTC
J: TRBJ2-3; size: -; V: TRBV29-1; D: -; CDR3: CSPRGGLGTDTQYF; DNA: TGCAGCCCTAGGGGGGGTCTGGGCACAGATACGCAGTATTTT
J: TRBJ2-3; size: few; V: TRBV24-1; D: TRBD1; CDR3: CATSDSDRGSTDTQYF; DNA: TGTGCCACCAGTGACTCGGACAGGGGAAGCACAGATACGCAGTATTTT
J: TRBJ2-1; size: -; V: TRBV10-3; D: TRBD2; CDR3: CAISLAGGPRTFF; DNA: TGTGCCATCAGTTTAGCGGGAGGGCCCCGGACTTTCTTC
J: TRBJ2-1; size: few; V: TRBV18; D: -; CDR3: CASSPLRDEQFF; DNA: TGTGCCAGCTCCCCGCTTCGCGATGAGCAGTTCTTC
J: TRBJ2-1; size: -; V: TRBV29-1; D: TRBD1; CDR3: CSVQVSGTGDEQFF; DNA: TGCAGCGTACAAGTATCCGGGACAGGGGACGAGCAGTTCTTC
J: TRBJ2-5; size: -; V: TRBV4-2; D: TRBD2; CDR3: CASSQRETSGSSQETQYF; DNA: TGTGCCAGCAGCCAGCGCGAGACTAGCGGGAGTTCCCAAGAGACCCAGTACTTC
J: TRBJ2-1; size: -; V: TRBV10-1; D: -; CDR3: CASSDRRRASSYNEQFF; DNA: TGCGCCAGCAGTGACCGACGGAGGGCGAGCTCCTACAATGAGCAGTTCTTC
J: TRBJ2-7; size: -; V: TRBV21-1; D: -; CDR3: CASSPRTFLREQYF; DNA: TGTGCCAGCAGCCCCAGGACTTTTCTTAGGGAGCAGTACTTC
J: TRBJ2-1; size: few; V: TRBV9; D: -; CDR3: CASSVAGFGEQFF; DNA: TGTGCCAGCAGCGTAGCCGGGTTCGGTGAGCAGTTCTTC
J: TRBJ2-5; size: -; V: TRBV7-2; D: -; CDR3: CASSPRTGGTQYF; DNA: TGTGCCAGCAGCCCTAGGACTGGAGGGACCCAGTACTTC
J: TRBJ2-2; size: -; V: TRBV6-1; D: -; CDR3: CASSRQHTGELFF; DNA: TGTGCCAGCAGTCGACAACACACCGGGGAGCTGTTTTTT
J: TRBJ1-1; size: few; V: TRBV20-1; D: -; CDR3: CSARVRGRGEAFF; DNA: TGCAGTGCTAGAGTCCGAGGGAGGGGTGAAGCTTTCTTT
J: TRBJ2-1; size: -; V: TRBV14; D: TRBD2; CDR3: CASSQLWLAGVPNEQFF; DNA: TGTGCCAGCAGCCAACTCTGGCTAGCGGGAGTACCCAATGAGCAGTTCTTC
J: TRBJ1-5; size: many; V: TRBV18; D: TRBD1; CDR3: CASSQGAVNQPQHF; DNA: TGTGCCAGCTCACAGGGGGCGGTGAATCAGCCCCAGCATTTT
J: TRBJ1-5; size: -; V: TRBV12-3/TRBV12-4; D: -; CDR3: CASTFADNQPQHF; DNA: TGTGCCAGCACCTTCGCGGACAATCAGCCCCAGCATTTT
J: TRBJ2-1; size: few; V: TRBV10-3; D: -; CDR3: CAISESMRGTIF; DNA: TGTGCCATCAGTGAGTCGATGAGGGGGACGATCTTC
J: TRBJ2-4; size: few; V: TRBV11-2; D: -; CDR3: CASSFLALAKNIQYF; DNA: TGTGCCAGCAGCTTCTTAGCGCTAGCCAAAAACATTCAGTACTTC
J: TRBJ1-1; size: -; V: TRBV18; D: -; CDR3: CASSQDRRGTLEAFF; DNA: TGTGCCAGCTCACAAGACAGGCGGGGGACCCTTGAAGCTTTCTTT
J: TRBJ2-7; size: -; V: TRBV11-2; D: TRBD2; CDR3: CASSLDSGLALYEQYF; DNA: TGTGCCAGCAGCTTAGATTCAGGACTAGCGCTCTACGAGCAGTACTTC
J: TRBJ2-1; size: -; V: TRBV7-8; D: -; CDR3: CASRAGITNEQFF; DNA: TGTGCCAGCAGGGCCGGGATAACTAATGAGCAGTTCTTC
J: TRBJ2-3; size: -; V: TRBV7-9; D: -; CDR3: CASSPGQGEEF; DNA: TGTGCCAGCAGCCCTGGCCAGGGAGAGGAATTT
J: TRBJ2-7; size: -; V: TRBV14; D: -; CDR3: CASSQAVARSGEQYF; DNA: TGTGCCAGCAGCCAAGCGGTGGCTAGATCGGGCGAGCAGTACTTC
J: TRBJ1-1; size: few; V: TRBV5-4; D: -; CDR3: CASSLQQTEAFF; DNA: TGTGCCAGCAGCTTGCAACAGACTGAAGCTTTCTTT
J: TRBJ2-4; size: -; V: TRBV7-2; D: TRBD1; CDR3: CASTTGQGARSKYF; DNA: TGTGCCAGCACCACCGGACAGGGGGCGCGCTCTAAGTACTTC
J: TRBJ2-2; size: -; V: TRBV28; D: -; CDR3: CANQKGETGELFF; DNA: TGTGCCAATCAGAAGGGGGAGACCGGGGAGCTGTTTTTT
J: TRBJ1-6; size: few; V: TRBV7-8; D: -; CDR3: CASSLGESPLHF; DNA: TGTGCCAGCAGCTTAGGGGAGTCACCCCTCCACTTT
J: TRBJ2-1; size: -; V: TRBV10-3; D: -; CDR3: CAISGLNEQFF; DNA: TGTGCCATCAGTGGGCTCAATGAGCAGTTCTTC
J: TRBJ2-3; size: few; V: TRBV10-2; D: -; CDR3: CASSESGADTQYF; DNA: TGCGCCAGCAGTGAGTCGGGCGCTGATACGCAGTATTTT
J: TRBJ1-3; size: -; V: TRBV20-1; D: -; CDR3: CSAFSTNSGNTIYF; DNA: TGCAGTGCTTTCTCGACAAACTCTGGAAACACCATATATTTT
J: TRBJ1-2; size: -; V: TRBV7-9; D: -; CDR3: CASSLAGASGYTF; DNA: TGTGCCAGCAGCTTAGCGGGGGCTTCTGGCTACACCTTC
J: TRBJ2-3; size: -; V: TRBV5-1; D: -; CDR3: CASSSTVSDTQYF; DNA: TGCGCCAGCAGCTCGACGGTTTCGGATACGCAGTATTTT